This T cell receptor (beta chain) was identified in a study of multiple sclerosis patients with progressive multifocal leukoencephalopathy. Study-level points and caveats: TRBV and TRBJ usage showed no common pattern when PML developed.

Worth noting for this clone: Its antigen is undetermined.

The data were produced by immunoSEQ multiplex PCR, yet TCRdb's version contains in-frame clones alone and is incomplete. The sample comprises over 25,000 clones, roughly nine tenths of which are singletons, and approximately 1.6% rests with the top ten. As for time point: around six months of natalizumab therapy. At 6 months of natalizumab came T1, and at 12 months came T2. The sample in question was PBMCs, obtained from a patient treated with natalizumab. This clonotype originated in a human donor with multiple sclerosis.

The CDR3 bases are TGCGCCAGCAGCTCTGGCGGGGGGGGAACCTCTGGAAACACCATATATTTT. Its protein is CASSSGGGGTSGNTIYF. The rearrangement links TRBV5-1 to TRBJ1-3, with TRBD1 as a possible D gene (5 bases). In germline, CDR1 is SGHRS, CDR2 YFSETQ. The CDR3 totals 17 residues. The V end lost 3 bases, the J end lost 0 bases, and 16 bases lay between the germline ends. The full variable domain, completed using reference TRBV5-1 and TRBJ1-3, is KAGVTQTPRYLIKTRGQQVTLSCSPISGHRSVSWYQQTPGQGLQFLFEYFSETQRNKGNFPGRFSGRQFSNSRSEMNVSTLELGDSALYLCASSSGGGGTSGNTIYFGEGSWLTVV.